This T cell receptor (beta chain) comes out of a study of T-cell memory formation after mild COVID-19. By share of the sample, this clonotype is medium-sized. The antigen remains unidentified. Researchers used 5'RACE with constant-segment primers to make TCR alpha and TCR beta cDNA libraries that carry sample barcodes and UMIs. TCRdb independently ran MiXCR on the 5' RACE reads; one entry per CDR3 protein. Here the sample spans 350,000 to 500,000 distinct CDR3 sequences, about 19% being singletons. Whole-study findings and limits: Some clones that responded were present in memory (sampled pre-infection), which suggests cross-reactive memory joined.

V lost 4 bases, J lost 1 base, and 5 bases stayed unmatched. CDR3 length: 16 amino acids. Germline-derived CDR1 and CDR2 are KGHDR and SFDVKD. The chain links TRBV24-1 to TRBJ2-5; 10 positions match TRBD1. The material sequenced was PBMCs or a T cell subset sorted from them (not recorded which). The receptor was derived from an adult woman who had mild COVID-19 (a few samples of this study predate the infection). Cell type and time point are not known. The CDR3 coding sequence is TGTGCCACCAGTGAGCCCGGGACAGGGGTCCAAGAGACCCAGTACTTC. It encodes CATSEPGTGVQETQYF.